This TCR beta chain stems from a study of breast tumors, draining lymph nodes, adjacent tissues (dated by TCRdb to 2016 to 2018). Describing the broader study: Breast cancer patients provided tumor, adjacent nontumor tissue and axillary lymph nodes, and the study compared the TCR beta repertoires across these three sources. The study was designed to assess the relationships and possible T-cell exchange between tumor, surrounding tissue and draining lymph node repertoires in human breast cancer. Results the study describes overall, beyond this receptor: In luminal-like breast cancer, tumor and nontumor tissue repertoires resembled each other significantly more than in basal-like breast cancer. The conclusion that tumor T cells originate in lymph nodes was framed as consistent with a hypothesis rather than directly demonstrated. Tumor T-cell repertoires showed less diversity than lymph node repertoires and more diversity than nontumor tissue repertoires, and tumor T-cell repertoires showed preferential V and J gene usage. The data were considered consistent with most tumor T cells being derived from the lymph node and subsequently expanding within tumor tissue.

The instrument was an Illumina HiSeq 2000. TCR beta chain libraries were generated through multiplex PCR amplification. The amplified TCR beta chain products were analyzed by high-throughput sequencing. TCRdb trimmed public reads at Q25 via fastp, called clones via MiXCR and kept in-frame beta chains. Each CDR3 protein gets just one entry, which takes the most common genes and DNA from the rows behind it. This sample gives fewer than 300,000 distinct CDR3 sequences in total; roughly 32% of them show up just once. The top ten clonotypes cover roughly 1.5% of the sample. As regards this clonotype: The antigen it binds to is not known. No base qualities exist here, and no much larger clone lies one base off it.

CDR1 and CDR2, looked up from the germline V gene (reference sequence), are DFQATT and SNEGSKA. From its cysteine to its phenylalanine, the CDR3 spans 16 amino acids. The sequence is cut down to CDR3 DNA, 48 bases in frame from base 1. Trimming takes 0 bases off V and 1 base off J; junction bases not matched to a gene: 8. The lymph node samples were taken from the axillary draining lymph nodes of breast cancer patients. The source of this sequence is a female donor with breast cancer. Some clones in this sample may be carry-over from other donors' samples. This sequence uses TRBV20-1 and TRBJ1-2; 7 bases in the middle match TRBD1. The sample was axillary lymph node tissue. The CDR3 is CSARDRGNEVNYGYTF. The DNA is as follows: TGCAGTGCTAGAGACAGGGGGAACGAAGTTAACTATGGCTACACCTTC.